The 7 T cell receptor beta chains given below trace back to one sample, sequenced in a study of early T cells in non-severe SARS-CoV-2 infection. MiXCR, applied by TCRdb to the 5' RACE reads, yields one record per CDR3 protein. The data contain more than 40,000 distinct CDR3 sequences, 4% of them singletons. Sequences were obtained from whole blood. These receptors all stem from an adult who was a healthcare worker with PCR-confirmed SARS-CoV-2 infection or an uninfected control (not recorded which).

This clonotype was detected ten times or more. This chain links TRBV19 with TRBJ2-6; D call uncertain. The germline gives CDR1 LNHDA, CDR2 SQIVND (reference sequence). The CDR3 totals 16 residues. V was clipped by 1 base and J by 0 bases, with 7 bases between them. The CDR3 DNA is TGTGCCAGTAGTATAGGACACCCCTCTGGGGCCAACGTCCTGACTTTC. This translates into CASSIGHPSGANVLTF.

This clonotype appeared many times. V is TRBV29-1 and J is TRBJ2-7; TRBD1 might be the D (5 bases). The CDR3 covers 11 residues. V lost 5 bases, J lost 5 bases, and 10 bases lay in between. The germline CDR1 and CDR2 sequences are SQVTM and ANQGSEA. CDR3 DNA: TGCAGCGTTCGTAGGGGTCACGAGCAGTACTTC. It specifies CSVRRGHEQYF.

This clonotype has a count of ten or more. At one of its ends the junction is not consistent with the germline gene, which may arise from a read error. V is TRBV6-4 and J is TRBJ2-1; 10 bases line up with TRBD1. This CDR3 comprises 13 residues. Germline V gene data show CDR1 as MRHNA and CDR2 as SNTAGT. The CDR3 DNA follows: TGTGCCAGCAGTGACTCTTGGGACAGGGGTTTGGTCTTC. This gives the protein CASSDSWDRGLVF.

This clonotype was seen repeatedly, ten times or more. This chain uses TRBV29-1 with TRBJ2-1; TRBD1 aligns across 11 bases. This CDR3 is 14 amino acids long. The trim removed 7 bases at V and 7 bases at J, leaving 9 bases unmatched. The V gene's germline CDR1 is SQVTM and CDR2 ANQGSEA. The CDR3 nucleotides are TGCAGCGCCGACGGACAGGGGGCGGAAAATGAGCAGTTCTTC. Translating gives CSADGQGAENEQFF.

This clonotype was detected many times. The chain joins TRBV20-1 to TRBJ2-5; TRBD1 matches at 9 bases. V lost 1 base and J lost 3; bases outside the gene matches: 3. Germline CDR1 is DFQATT and CDR2 is SNEGSKA (reference sequence). The CDR3 is 14 residues long. The CDR3 reads CSARGQGVEETQYF. CDR3 sequence (DNA): TGCAGTGCTAGAGGACAGGGGGTGGAAGAGACCCAGTACTTC.

At least ten counts were recorded for this clonotype. This sequence joins TRBV27 and TRBJ1-1; D call uncertain. Germline values: CDR1 MNHEY, CDR2 SMNVEV (reference sequence). V dropped 11 bases and J dropped 5 bases, with 18 bases sitting between them. This CDR3 has 13 amino acids. CDR3 sequence: CACWAQPGTEAFF. Written as DNA, the CDR3 is TGTGCCTGCTGGGCCCAGCCAGGTACTGAAGCTTTCTTT.

In its sample, this clonotype was seen a few times. V and J are TRBV6-1 and TRBJ2-7, with 8 bases aligning to TRBD1. This CDR3 has 14 amino acids. Looked up from germline, CDR1 is MNHNS and CDR2 is SASEGT. J gave up 3 bases and V 4 bases, and 5 bases lay outside the gene matches. The CDR3 spells CASSGTGSVYEQYF. The CDR3 DNA sequence: TGTGCCAGCAGTGGGACAGGGTCTGTCTACGAGCAGTACTTC.